One and the same sample provided the 16 T cell receptor beta chains below, sequenced in a study of T cells in localized non-small cell lung cancer. Assay used: immunoSEQ multiplex PCR; TCRdb lists only in-frame clones, some missing. Here the sample spans under 1,500 clones, more than 12% being singletons. Sequenced material: normal lung tissue next to the tumor, taken before any cancer treatment. Receptors were obtained from a male donor aged 60 or over with stage I lung adenocarcinoma.

This clone is classed as large (0.1 to 1%). The chain is built from TRBV9 and TRBJ2-1; no clear D. The CDR3 sequence is 14 residues long. CDR1 and CDR2 from the germline V gene are SGDLS and YYNGEE. The V and J ends lost 3 bases and 8 bases respectively, with 15 bases between them. DNA of the CDR3: TGTGCCAGCAGCGGGCTTGACATTATCGATGAGCAGTTCTTC. Protein product: CASSGLDIIDEQFF.

This sequence joins TRBV11-3 and TRBJ1-3; 8 bases match TRBD1. This CDR3 region has 17 residues. The germline CDR1 and CDR2 sequences are SGHNT and YENEEA. V was clipped by 6 bases and J by 3 bases; unmatched bases: 13. The CDR3 region is CASSFAAVDRGGNTIYF. As DNA, the CDR3 is TGTGCCAGCAGTTTTGCCGCCGTTGACAGGGGTGGAAACACCATATATTTT.

V and J are TRBV11-3 and TRBJ2-2; 7 nucleotides agree with TRBD2. The CDR3 covers 15 residues. With 3 bases clipped from V and 4 bases from J, the junction kept 5 bases outside the gene matches. Per the germline V gene, CDR1 is SGHNT and CDR2 is YENEEA. The CDR3 protein is CASSLGLAGTGELFF. As DNA, the CDR3 is TGTGCCAGCAGCTTGGGTTTAGCGGGCACCGGGGAGCTGTTTTTT.

This clone is labeled as medium-sized. The chain has TRBV7-5 and TRBJ2-3; the table's D call TRBD1 went unverified against the DNA. TRBV7-5 is tagged as a pseudogene. The CDR3 runs to 15 residues. The CDR3 sequence: CASSPLQGNTDTQYF. CDR3 sequence (DNA): TGTGCCAGCAGCCCATTACAGGGGAATACAGATACGCAGTATTTT.

This clone was seen a handful of times. The genes are TRBV11-3 and TRBJ1-4, with D maybe TRBD1 (5 bases). CDR3 size: 14 residues. Germline CDR1 reads SGHNT; CDR2 reads YENEEA. Deletions cut 8 bases from V and 8 bases from J, with 18 bases between. The DNA for the CDR3 is TGTGCCAGCCGGCGGTCCGGGGGAGGGGAAAAACTGTTTTTT. Its translation: CASRRSGGGEKLFF.

This sequence joins TRBV9 and TRBJ1-1, with D unclear. Germline V gene lookup returns CDR1 SGDLS and CDR2 YYNGEE. The CDR3 is made up of 15 amino acids. V was pared by 3 bases and J by 1 base, with 13 bases between. CDR3 DNA: TGTGCCAGCAGCGGAGGACGCACCCAGAACACTGAAGCTTTCTTT. Its translation is CASSGGRTQNTEAFF.

The chain has TRBV28 and TRBJ1-4; D uncertain. Germline V CDR1 and CDR2: MDHEN, SYDVKM. The CDR3 length is 15 residues. Deletions cut 4 bases from V and 4 bases from J, with 13 bases between. CDR3 sequence: CASSSPSVFNEKLFF. The CDR3 bases are TGTGCCAGCAGTTCCCCTTCGGTGTTTAATGAAAAACTGTTTTTT.

This clone is labeled as large. The J gene is TRBJ2-1, the V gene TRBV19, with 10 bases aligning to TRBD2. This CDR3 spans 14 amino acids. Germline CDR1 and CDR2: LNHDA and SQIVND (reference sequence). Losses at the gene ends were 7 bases for V and 6 bases for J; bases not matched to a gene: 6. DNA for the CDR3: TGTGCCAGTAAGTTGGCTAGCGGGAGCAATGAGCAGTTCTTC. Its translation is CASKLASGSNEQFF.

This clone has more than one count but fewer than ten. The chain uses TRBV19 and TRBJ1-1; D might be TRBD1 (6 bases). Germline CDR1 and CDR2: LNHDA and SQIVND (reference sequence). V was pared by 4 bases and J by 4 bases, with 16 bases between. The CDR3 length is 15 residues. The CDR3 DNA reads as TGTGCCAGTAGTAGCATGAGGGGGGGCGTCACTGAAGCTTTCTTT. It translates to CASSSMRGGVTEAFF.

V and J are TRBV14 and TRBJ1-1; D might be TRBD1 (5 bases). The germline CDR1 and CDR2 sequences are SGHDN and FVKESK. Trimming cost V 1 base and J 3 bases, with 12 bases left between them. The CDR3 consists of 15 residues. The CDR3 DNA reads as TGTGCCAGCAGCCAAGTTGCCGGGGCGGACACTGAAGCTTTCTTT. Its protein is CASSQVAGADTEAFF.

This clone was picked up a small number of times. This rearrangement joins TRBV11-3 to TRBJ1-6, with TRBD1 matching 9 bases. The V gene's germline CDR1 is SGHNT and CDR2 YENEEA. The trim removed 4 bases at V and 8 bases at J, leaving 9 bases unmatched. This CDR3 spans 16 amino acids. This CDR3 reads CASSSYPTGGDSPLHF. CDR3 nucleotide sequence: TGTGCCAGCAGCTCATATCCGACAGGGGGGGATTCACCCCTCCACTTT.

This clone appeared a few times. The J gene is TRBJ1-1, the V gene TRBV19, with a possible D match to TRBD1 (6 bases). The CDR3 covers 16 residues. Germline assignment: CDR1 LNHDA and CDR2 SQIVND (reference sequence). The V end was cut by 4 bases, the J end by 1 base, with 16 bases between. The CDR3 region is CASSTIYRVWNTEAFF. Here the CDR3 DNA reads TGTGCCAGTAGTACCATATACAGGGTTTGGAACACTGAAGCTTTCTTT.

This chain links TRBV9 with TRBJ1-2, with D unresolved. Germline CDR1 is SGDLS and CDR2 is YYNGEE. V lost 6 bases and J 5 bases, leaving 11 bases between the germline ends. This CDR3 comprises 12 residues. The CDR3 is CASTLVMYGYTF. CDR3 nucleotides: TGTGCCAGCACCCTTGTGATGTATGGCTACACCTTC.

The CDR3 DNA, read in part, is TGTGCCAGCAGTGAAGCGCTTCAGCCCCAGCAT. Translation gives CASSEALQPQH. The complete CDR3 reads CASSEALQPQHF. The chain is built from TRBV6-1 and TRBJ1-5; D uncertain. The read gets to within 1 residue of the CDR3 end, and the germline J gene fills in the rest. The CDR3 runs to 12 residues. Germline assignment: CDR1 MNHNS and CDR2 SASEGT. V lost 0 bases and J lost 6, with 3 bases in between.

The gene calls are TRBV6-8 and TRBJ1-2; 9 bases line up with TRBD1. V lost 6 bases to trimming and J lost 5 bases; unmatched junction nucleotides: 10. This CDR3 is built from 15 residues. Per the germline V gene, CDR1 is MNHGY and CDR2 is SAAAGT. The CDR3: CASSPQGAGNYGYTF. Here the CDR3 DNA reads TGTGCCAGCAGCCCACAGGGGGCGGGCAATTATGGCTACACCTTC.

The chain uses TRBV11-3 and TRBJ2-5; 7 nucleotides agree with TRBD1. In germline, CDR1 is SGHNT, CDR2 YENEEA. V was clipped by 4 bases and J by 1 base; unmatched bases: 9. The CDR3 consists of 16 residues. CDR3 residues: CASSSSIGTAQETQYF. Written as DNA, the CDR3 is TGTGCCAGCAGCTCCTCGATCGGGACAGCCCAAGAGACCCAGTACTTC.